A single sample gave rise to the 9 T cell receptor beta chains below, sequenced in a study of post-analysis software for immune sequencing data. The library was made from cDNA and included unique molecular identifiers. TCRdb called the PCR reads again in MiXCR, with one record for every CDR3 protein. Among around 700,000 distinct CDR3 sequences listed, roughly three fifths were seen once. General study points: The five TRBV segments detected at higher frequency in patients than in controls included TRBV5-6, TRBV5-1 and TRBV20-1.

Their cognate antigens are unknown. The sequencing input was blood. The origin of the receptors is a girl under 10 years old with multiple sclerosis.

The rearrangement uses TRBV7-9 and TRBJ2-1; possible D gene TRBD2, 6 bases. V lost 5 bases, J lost 5 bases, and 19 bases lay in between. Germline lookup yields CDR1 SEHNR and CDR2 FQNEAQ (reference sequence). The CDR3 consists of 16 residues. CDR3 coding DNA: TGTGCCAGCAGCCCCCGCGCCGGGCGGGGTGACAATGAGCAGTTCTTC. It yields the protein CASSPRAGRGDNEQFF.

This clonotype showed up just once. The V and J genes are TRBV27 and TRBJ2-4, with a possible D match to TRBD2 (5 bases). V lost 3 bases and J lost 2, with 14 bases in between. Germline-derived CDR1 and CDR2 are MNHEY and SMNVEV (reference sequence). The CDR3 has 16 amino acids. The CDR3 nucleotides read TGTGCCAGCAGTTTTGTGGGTCGGGGAACCAAAAACATTCAGTACTTC. Residues: CASSFVGRGTKNIQYF.

This sequence joins TRBV15 and TRBJ2-3; D is unclear. V gave up 1 base and J gave up 6 bases, with 20 bases separating them. CDR1 and CDR2 (germline): LNHNV, YYDKDF (reference sequence). The CDR3 length is 17 residues. The CDR3 DNA is TGTGCCACCAGCAGAGGCCTCGGCACCCCGGTCCGGGATACGCAGTATTTT. Encoded protein: CATSRGLGTPVRDTQYF.

The genes are TRBV24-1 and TRBJ2-1, with TRBD2 identical over 16 bases. The CDR3 loop spans 15 amino acids. Germline-derived CDR1 and CDR2 are KGHDR and SFDVKD. The J segment lost 8 bases and the V segment lost 4 bases, leaving 1 base of the junction unmatched. The CDR3 region has the DNA TGTGCCACCAGTGAGGGACTAGCGGGGGGGGATGAGCAGTTCTTC. Protein: CATSEGLAGGDEQFF.

The rearrangement uses TRBV11-2 and TRBJ2-1; no definite D call. The V end lost 0 bases, the J end lost 10 bases, and 7 bases lay between the germline ends. Per the germline V gene, CDR1 is SGHAT and CDR2 is FQNNGV. The CDR3 spans 12 residues. The CDR3, as DNA: TGTGCCAGCAGCTTAGAGGTTCACGAGCAGTTCTTC. Translated, it gives CASSLEVHEQFF.

This clonotype was counted between two and nine times. V and J are TRBV20-1 and TRBJ2-5; the match to TRBD1 covers 10 bases. The ends lost 5 bases at V and 9 bases at J; junction bases unmatched: 12. CDR1 and CDR2 from the germline V gene are DFQATT and SNEGSKA (reference sequence). This CDR3 has 14 amino acids. DNA of the CDR3: TGCAGTGCTCTGACAGGGGGCGGGAATCAGCCCCAGTACTTC. It yields the protein CSALTGGGNQPQYF.

The genes are TRBV20-1 and TRBJ2-7; D is unclear. In germline, CDR1 is DFQATT, CDR2 SNEGSKA (reference sequence). The CDR3 runs to 13 residues. The germline V and J ends were trimmed by 6 bases and 5 bases, with 17 bases remaining between them. This CDR3 is CSAPRSGINEQYF. CDR3 DNA: TGCAGTGCCCCGCGGTCGGGCATCAACGAGCAGTACTTC.

The V call is TRBV20-1, the J call TRBJ2-7, with D perhaps TRBD2 (5 bases). The CDR3 is 12 amino acids. V lost 4 bases, J lost 6 bases, and 13 bases lay in between. CDR1 and CDR2 (germline): DFQATT, SNEGSKA (reference sequence). The CDR3 spells CSATPLGGEQYF. CDR3 in DNA: TGCAGTGCTACCCCATTAGGAGGCGAGCAGTACTTC.

DNA for the CDR3: TGCAGCGTCGCGGACAGGGGGCAAGTGGAGACCCAGTACTTC. The encoded protein is CSVADRGQVETQYF. V is TRBV29-1 and J is TRBJ2-5, with 11 bases that match TRBD1. J lost 5 bases, V lost 6 bases, and 8 bases had no gene match. Per the germline V gene, CDR1 is SQVTM and CDR2 is ANQGSEA. The CDR3 spans 14 residues.